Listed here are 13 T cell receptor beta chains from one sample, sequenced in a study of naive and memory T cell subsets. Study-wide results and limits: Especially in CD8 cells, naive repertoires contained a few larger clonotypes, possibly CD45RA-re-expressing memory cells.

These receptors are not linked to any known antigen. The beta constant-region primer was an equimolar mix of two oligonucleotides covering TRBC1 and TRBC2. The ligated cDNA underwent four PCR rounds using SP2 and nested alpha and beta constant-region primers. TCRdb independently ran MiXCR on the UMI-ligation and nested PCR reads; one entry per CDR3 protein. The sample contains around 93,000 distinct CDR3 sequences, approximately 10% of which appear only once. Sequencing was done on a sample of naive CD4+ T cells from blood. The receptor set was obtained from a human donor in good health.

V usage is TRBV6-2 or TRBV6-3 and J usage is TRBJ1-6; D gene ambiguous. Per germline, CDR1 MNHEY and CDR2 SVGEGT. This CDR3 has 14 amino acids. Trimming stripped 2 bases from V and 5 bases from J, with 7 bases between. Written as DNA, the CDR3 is TGTGCCAGCAGTTACGACTCGAATAATTCACCCCTCCACTTT. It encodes CASSYDSNNSPLHF.

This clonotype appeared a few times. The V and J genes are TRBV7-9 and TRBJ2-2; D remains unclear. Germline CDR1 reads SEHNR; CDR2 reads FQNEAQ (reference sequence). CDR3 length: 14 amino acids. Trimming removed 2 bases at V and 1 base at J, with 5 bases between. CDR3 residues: CASSLSQNTGELFF. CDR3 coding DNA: TGTGCCAGCAGCTTATCACAGAACACCGGGGAGCTGTTTTTT.

The CDR3 region has the DNA TGTGCCAGCAGCCCTAACGGACAGGGTAACAATCAGCCCCAGCATTTT. Residues: CASSPNGQGNNQPQHF. The chain recombines TRBV6-6 with TRBJ1-5, with 8 bases lining up with TRBD1. This CDR3 region has 16 residues. V dropped 6 bases and J dropped 3; count of bases not matched to a gene: 10. Germline CDR1 reads MNHNY; CDR2 reads SVGAGI (reference sequence).

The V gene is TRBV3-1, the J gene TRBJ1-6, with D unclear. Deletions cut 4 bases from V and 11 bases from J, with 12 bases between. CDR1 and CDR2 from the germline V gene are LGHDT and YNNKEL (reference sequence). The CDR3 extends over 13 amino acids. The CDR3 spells CASSLGPGAPLHF. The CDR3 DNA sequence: TGTGCCAGCAGCCTCGGACCGGGAGCACCCCTCCACTTT.

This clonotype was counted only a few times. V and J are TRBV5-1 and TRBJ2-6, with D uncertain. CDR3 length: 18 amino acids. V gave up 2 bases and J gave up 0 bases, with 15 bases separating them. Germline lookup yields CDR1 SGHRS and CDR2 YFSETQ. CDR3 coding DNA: TGCGCCAGCAGCTTCCGACATACCTCGTCCTCTGGGGCCAACGTCCTGACTTTC. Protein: CASSFRHTSSSGANVLTF.

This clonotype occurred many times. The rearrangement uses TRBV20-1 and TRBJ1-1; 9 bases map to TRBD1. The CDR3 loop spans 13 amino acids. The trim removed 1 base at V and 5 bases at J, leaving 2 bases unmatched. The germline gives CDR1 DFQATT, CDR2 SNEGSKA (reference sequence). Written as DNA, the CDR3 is TGCAGTGCTAGAGGGGACAGGGATACTGAAGCTTTCTTT. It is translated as CSARGDRDTEAFF.

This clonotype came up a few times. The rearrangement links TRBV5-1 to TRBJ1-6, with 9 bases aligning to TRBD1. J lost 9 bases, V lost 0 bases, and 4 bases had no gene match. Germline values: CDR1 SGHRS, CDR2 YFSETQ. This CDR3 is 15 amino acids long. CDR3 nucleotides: TGCGCCAGCAGCTTGGGGGACAGGGCCGGTTCACCCCTCCACTTT. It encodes CASSLGDRAGSPLHF.

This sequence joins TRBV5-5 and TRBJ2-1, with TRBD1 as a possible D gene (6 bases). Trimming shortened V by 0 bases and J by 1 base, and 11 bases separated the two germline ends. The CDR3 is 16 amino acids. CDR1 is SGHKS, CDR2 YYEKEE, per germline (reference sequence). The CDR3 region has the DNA TGTGCCAGCAGCTTGGCCCGGGACATATCCTACAATGAGCAGTTCTTC. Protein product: CASSLARDISYNEQFF.

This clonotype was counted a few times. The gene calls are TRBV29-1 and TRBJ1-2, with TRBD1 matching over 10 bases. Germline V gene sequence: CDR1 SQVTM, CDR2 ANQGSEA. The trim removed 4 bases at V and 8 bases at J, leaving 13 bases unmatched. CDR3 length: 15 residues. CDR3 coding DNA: TGCAGCGTTGGGGGGGACAGGGGAATAAGAGGAGGCTACACCTTC. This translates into CSVGGDRGIRGGYTF.

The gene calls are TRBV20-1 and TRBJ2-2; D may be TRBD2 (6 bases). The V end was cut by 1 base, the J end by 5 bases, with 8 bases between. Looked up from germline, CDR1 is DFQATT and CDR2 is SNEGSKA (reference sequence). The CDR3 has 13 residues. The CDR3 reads CSARGGLTGELFF. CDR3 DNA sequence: TGCAGTGCTAGAGGGGGACTGACCGGGGAGCTGTTTTTT.

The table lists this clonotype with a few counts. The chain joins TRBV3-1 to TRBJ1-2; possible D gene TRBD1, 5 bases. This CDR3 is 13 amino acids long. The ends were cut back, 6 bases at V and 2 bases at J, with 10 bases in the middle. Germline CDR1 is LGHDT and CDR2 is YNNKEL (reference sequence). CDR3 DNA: TGTGCCAGCAGTCGAGGGGTGAACTATGGCTACACCTTC. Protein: CASSRGVNYGYTF.

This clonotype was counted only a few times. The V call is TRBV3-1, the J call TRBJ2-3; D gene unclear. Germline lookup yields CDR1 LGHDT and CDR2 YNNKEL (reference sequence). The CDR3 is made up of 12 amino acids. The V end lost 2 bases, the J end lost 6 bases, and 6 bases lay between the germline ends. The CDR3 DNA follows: TGTGCCAGCAGCCAACTTAGGGATACGCAGTATTTT. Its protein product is CASSQLRDTQYF.

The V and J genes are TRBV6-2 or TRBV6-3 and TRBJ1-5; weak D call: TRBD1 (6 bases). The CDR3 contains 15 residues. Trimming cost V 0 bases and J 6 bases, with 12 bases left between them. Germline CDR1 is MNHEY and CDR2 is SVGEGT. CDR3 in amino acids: CASSYSSEGVQPQHF. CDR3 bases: TGTGCCAGCAGTTACTCGAGTGAGGGGGTTCAGCCCCAGCATTTT.